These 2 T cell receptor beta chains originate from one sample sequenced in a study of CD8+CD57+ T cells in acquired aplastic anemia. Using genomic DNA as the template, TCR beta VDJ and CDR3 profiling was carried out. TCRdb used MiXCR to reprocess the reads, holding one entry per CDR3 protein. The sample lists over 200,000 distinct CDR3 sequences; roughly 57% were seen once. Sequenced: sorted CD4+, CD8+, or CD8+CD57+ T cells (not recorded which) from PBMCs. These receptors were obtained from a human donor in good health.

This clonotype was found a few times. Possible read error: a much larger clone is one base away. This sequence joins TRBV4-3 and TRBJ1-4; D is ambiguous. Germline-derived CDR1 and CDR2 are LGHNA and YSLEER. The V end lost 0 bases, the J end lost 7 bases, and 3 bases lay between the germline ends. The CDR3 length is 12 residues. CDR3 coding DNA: TGCGCCAGCAGCCAAGAAGGTGAAAAACTGTTTTTT. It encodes CASSQEGEKLFF.

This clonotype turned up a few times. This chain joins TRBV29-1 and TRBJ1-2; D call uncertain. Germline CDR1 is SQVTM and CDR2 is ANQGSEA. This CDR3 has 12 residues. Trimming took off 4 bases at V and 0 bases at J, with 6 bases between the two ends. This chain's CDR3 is CSVAQTNYGYTF. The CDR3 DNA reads TGCAGCGTTGCCCAGACTAACTATGGCTACACCTTC.